The 16 T cell receptor beta chains in this list originate from one sample, sequenced in a study of T cells in Graves' hyperthyroidism and ophthalmopathy. Amplified regions were TCR beta CDR3 sequences from RNA transcripts. The HTBI primer set served for first-round RT-PCR of the TCR CDR3. TCRdb used MiXCR to reprocess the multiplex PCR reads, holding one entry per CDR3 protein. The data hold approximately 210,000 distinct CDR3 sequences, with about a sixth observed a single time. Specimen: blood. These receptors all stem from a man in his forties or fifties with Graves' hyperthyroidism.

A remark on this clonotype: With a much larger clone just one base away, this may be a read error. The chain joins TRBV28 to TRBJ2-5; weak D call: TRBD1 (6 bases). Germline CDR1 and CDR2: MDHEN and SYDVKM. This CDR3 has 13 residues. V lost 5 bases to trimming and J lost 1 base, with 8 bases between them. The CDR3 sequence is CASSPDSQETQYF. CDR3 bases: TGTGCCAGCAGTCCGGACAGCCAAGAGACCCAGTACTTC.

This clonotype was counted a few times. The chain has TRBV9 and TRBJ1-4; D is ambiguous. Trimming shortened V by 2 bases and J by 5 bases, and 7 bases separated the two germline ends. Germline V gene sequence: CDR1 SGDLS, CDR2 YYNGEE. The CDR3 runs 13 residues. The CDR3 coding sequence is TGTGCCAGCAGCGTCTCTGAAAATGAAAAACTGTTTTTT. Translating gives CASSVSENEKLFF.

In this sample, this clonotype turned up a few times. This chain connects TRBV7-9 to TRBJ2-7; tentatively, D is TRBD1 (5 bases). CDR1 is SEHNR and CDR2 is FQNEAQ in the germline V gene (reference sequence). V shed 3 bases and J shed 2 bases, with 11 bases lying between them. This CDR3 region has 14 residues. CDR3 in DNA: TGTGCCAGCAGCTTCCTCAAGGGGCCCTACGAGCAGTACTTC. Translation gives CASSFLKGPYEQYF.

The table lists this clonotype with many counts. The CDR3 loop reads CSASPLAGGDTQYF. CDR3 DNA: TGCAGTGCTAGCCCTCTAGCGGGAGGAGATACCCAGTACTTC. The chain carries TRBV20-1 and TRBJ2-5; 11 bases match TRBD2. Trimming took 3 bases from V and 8 from J; bases not matched to a gene: 8. Germline CDR1 is DFQATT and CDR2 is SNEGSKA (reference sequence). The CDR3 is made up of 14 amino acids.

This clonotype appeared many times. The genes are TRBV2 and TRBJ1-1, with D perhaps matching TRBD1 (5 bases). CDR3 length equals 14 residues. Trimming shortened V by 2 bases and J by 7 bases, and 14 bases separated the two germline ends. Per the germline V gene, CDR1 is SNHLY and CDR2 is FYNNEI. The CDR3 bases are TGTGCCAGCAGTGAAAAGAACCAGGGCCTTGAAGCTTTCTTT. It is translated as CASSEKNQGLEAFF.

This clonotype was picked up many times. V is TRBV19 and J is TRBJ2-7; TRBD1 matches 11 bases. Trimming removed 6 bases from V and 3 bases from J; junction bases left unmatched: 10. The germline CDR1 and CDR2 sequences are LNHDA and SQIVND (reference sequence). This CDR3 has 16 amino acids. The CDR3 loop reads CASSPGQGVAGYEQYF. In nucleotides, the CDR3 is TGTGCCAGTAGCCCGGGACAGGGGGTAGCGGGCTACGAGCAGTACTTC.

The chain recombines TRBV29-1 with TRBJ2-3, with D maybe TRBD2 (5 bases). Germline lookup yields CDR1 SQVTM and CDR2 ANQGSEA. The V gene lost 4 bases and the J gene lost 4 bases, with 15 bases spanning the gap. This CDR3 region has 14 residues. The CDR3 nucleotides are TGCAGCGTTGCGGGGAGTAACCGCGCAGATACGCAGTATTTT. The encoded protein is CSVAGSNRADTQYF.

This clonotype was seen repeatedly, ten times or more. The chain is built from TRBV5-1 and TRBJ2-7, with 9 bases fitting TRBD1. The germline V gene encodes CDR1 SGHRS and CDR2 YFSETQ. The CDR3 has 15 residues. The trim removed 2 bases at V and 4 bases at J, leaving 7 bases unmatched. The CDR3 DNA reads as TGCGCCAGCAGCTTCCTCCCGGGACAGGGTTACGAGCAGTACTTC. It specifies CASSFLPGQGYEQYF.

This clonotype showed up many times. The gene calls are TRBV2 and TRBJ2-5; 9 bases line up with TRBD2. CDR1 is SNHLY and CDR2 is FYNNEI in the germline V gene. This CDR3 is 16 amino acids long. J gave up 0 bases and V 6 bases, and 8 bases lay outside the gene matches. CDR3 sequence reads: CASRVLTSGYQETQYF. DNA of the CDR3: TGTGCCAGCAGGGTTCTTACTAGCGGGTACCAAGAGACCCAGTACTTC.

The chain combines TRBV2 with TRBJ2-1; TRBD2 matches at 14 bases. The germline CDR1 and CDR2 sequences are SNHLY and FYNNEI. The trim removed 4 bases at V and 4 bases at J, leaving 6 bases unmatched. The CDR3 runs to 17 residues. The CDR3, as DNA: TGTGCCAGCAGTGGGGGACTAGCGGGAGTAGCATACAATGAGCAGTTCTTC. Protein: CASSGGLAGVAYNEQFF.

This clonotype has just a few counts. The gene calls are TRBV5-1 and TRBJ2-7; D ambiguous. The V gene's germline CDR1 is SGHRS and CDR2 YFSETQ. Deletions cut 4 bases from V and 4 bases from J, with 15 bases between. The CDR3 runs to 14 residues. In DNA, the CDR3 is TGCGCCAGCAGCCCAAATTACGGAGCGTACGAGCAGTACTTC. This sequence encodes CASSPNYGAYEQYF.

In this sample, this clonotype turned up many times. This sequence joins TRBV20-1 and TRBJ2-7, with 10 bases lining up with TRBD2. The CDR3 runs 13 residues. Germline trimming cut 7 bases from V and 2 bases from J; bases unmatched to any gene: 5. In germline, CDR1 is DFQATT, CDR2 SNEGSKA (reference sequence). The CDR3 sequence is CSGTSGAPYEQYF. DNA of the CDR3: TGCAGTGGGACTAGCGGCGCCCCCTACGAGCAGTACTTC.

The gene calls are TRBV10-1 and TRBJ2-1; TRBD2 agrees at 11 bases. The CDR3 totals 16 residues. With 2 bases clipped from V and 4 bases from J, the junction kept 4 bases outside the gene matches. From germline, CDR1 is WNHNN and CDR2 SYGVQD (reference sequence). CDR3 in amino acids: CASSEVTSGKYNEQFF. CDR3 bases: TGCGCCAGCAGTGAGGTGACTAGCGGGAAGTACAATGAGCAGTTCTTC.

This clonotype was counted ten times or more. The V gene is TRBV7-2, the J gene TRBJ1-1; D is unclear. Trimming shortened V by 0 bases and J by 2 bases, and 10 bases separated the two germline ends. The V gene's germline CDR1 is SGHTA and CDR2 FQGNSA. The CDR3 totals 15 residues. CDR3: CASSLANRVNTEAFF. The CDR3 coding sequence is TGTGCCAGCAGCTTAGCGAACAGAGTCAACACTGAAGCTTTCTTT.

This clonotype was recorded many times. The V call is TRBV10-3, the J call TRBJ2-3; tentative D call: TRBD2 (6 bases). V was trimmed by 3 bases and J by 0 bases, leaving 10 bases between them. Germline-derived CDR1 and CDR2 are ENHRY and SYGVKD. The CDR3 is 15 amino acids. The DNA of the CDR3 is TGTGCCATCAGTGAATGGGCGGGGAGCACAGATACGCAGTATTTT. The encoded protein is CAISEWAGSTDTQYF.

This chain connects TRBV20-1 to TRBJ1-2; the D gene is possibly TRBD1 (5 bases). The germline gives CDR1 DFQATT, CDR2 SNEGSKA (reference sequence). With 6 bases removed from V and 6 bases from J, the gap between germline ends came to 17 bases. This CDR3 region has 13 residues. The CDR3 nucleotides read TGCAGTGCCAGTGACAGTGGGGGAGATGGCTACACCTTC. Translation gives CSASDSGGDGYTF.